This T cell receptor (beta chain) derives from a study of blood T cell repertoires in COVID-19. At the level of the study: There were acute and convalescent COVID-19 samples, and they came from the United States, Italy and Spain. T cells, B-cell-depleted T cells, or PBMCs supplied cDNA or gDNA.

Methods used by the authors: Researchers report that nucleated cell counts were estimated from reference gene primer amplification. The protocol was immunoSEQ multiplex PCR, while the TCRdb copy is restricted to in-frame clones and leaves out a portion. V, J and clone size are those of that table, while D and trimming were read from the DNA. This sample has tens of thousands of clones, with approximately 91% found just once. The V gene lost 1 base and the J gene lost 4 bases, with 10 bases spanning the gap. The CDR3 runs 14 residues. CDR1 and CDR2 (germline): MNHGY, SVAAGI. Material: peripheral blood. The chain uses TRBV6-9 and TRBJ1-2; D gene ambiguous. This TCR derives from a man aged 60 to 69 with active or convalescent COVID-19. As DNA, the CDR3 is TGTGCCAGCAGTTATTTTGGGCCTTCCTATGGCTACACCTTC. Translated: CASSYFGPSYGYTF.